Sequencing of this T cell receptor beta chain was carried out in a study of spatial heterogeneity in lung cancer. Study-wide background: Alpha-chain sequences were detected in numbers that were consistently lower than beta-chain sequences.

CDR1 and CDR2 from the germline V gene are DFQATT and SNEGSKA (reference sequence). The length of the CDR3 is 14 residues. Germline trimming cut 1 base from V and 8 bases from J; bases unmatched to any gene: 7. Notes on the study in general: Counts that tracked tumor mutation counts were those of expanded intratumoral alpha and beta TCRs.

Each CDR3 protein is one row after TCRdb ran MiXCR on the 5' RACE reads. The table shows some 16,000 distinct CDR3 sequences, with approximately 6.8% occurring only once. The sample's time point: sample taken at primary tumor resection. Samples came from about 72 TRACERx patients with untreated early-stage lung cancer. This clonotype was seen ten or more times. Its antigen is unidentified. The size of this beta chain means little, since it is a stray read in a library made for alpha chains. This chain links TRBV20-1 with TRBJ2-1, with 8 bases matching TRBD2. Here the sequenced sample was lung tumor tissue, taken at surgery. This sequence was found in a female donor with early-stage non-small cell lung cancer. The CDR3, as DNA: TGCAGTGCTAGAGCCCCTAGCGGGTCCGATGAGCAGTTCTTC. This sequence encodes CSARAPSGSDEQFF.